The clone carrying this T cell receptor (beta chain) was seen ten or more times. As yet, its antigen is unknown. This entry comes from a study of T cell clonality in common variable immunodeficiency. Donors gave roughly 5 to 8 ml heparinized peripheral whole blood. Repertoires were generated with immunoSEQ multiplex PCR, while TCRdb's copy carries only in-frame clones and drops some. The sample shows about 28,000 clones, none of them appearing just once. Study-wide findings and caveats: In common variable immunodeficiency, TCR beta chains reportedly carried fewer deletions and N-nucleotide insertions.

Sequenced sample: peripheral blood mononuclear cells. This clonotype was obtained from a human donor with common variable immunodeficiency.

The CDR3 loop reads CASSLTSASTDTQYF. The DNA read from the CDR3 is TGCGCCAGCAGCCTGACTAGCGCAAGCACAGATACG. The chain has TRBV4-1 and TRBJ2-3, with TRBD2 matching over 8 bases. The observed sequence ends 3 residues before the CDR3 terminus, with the missing tail filled in from the germline J gene. The CDR3 spans 15 residues. V trimming: 4 bases; J trimming: 0 bases; junction bases outside the gene matches: 3. Per germline, CDR1 MGHRA and CDR2 YSYEKL.